This T cell receptor beta chain stems from a study of cytomegalovirus exposure and HLA in healthy donors. The study's findings and limits: In a later analysis, a genetic analysis reported fewer productive-TCR N-insertions in an Asian-associated ancestry cluster than the cohort average. DRB1 showed the most TCR associations and HLA-C the fewest in a later analysis, as rates varied by HLA locus.

Participants comprised healthy donors of bone marrow. This CDR3 has 14 amino acids. CDR1 is SGHTA, CDR2 FQGNSA, per germline. V was pared by 1 base and J by 8 bases, with 11 bases between. The PCR ran on 60 Vbeta and 13 Jbeta primers. TCRdb keeps only in-frame clones here, not all; method: immunoSEQ multiplex PCR. The top ten hold about 6% of the sample, which has about 190,000 clones, 80% to 85% seen once. As to this clone: What it binds is unknown.

The genes are TRBV7-2 and TRBJ1-4; possible D gene TRBD1, 6 bases. The receptor was isolated from a man aged 40-50 years in good health and CMV-seropositive. The sequenced sample consisted of PBMCs. CDR3 nucleotides: TGTGCCAGCAGCTTAGGAGGGGGTAGCGAAAAACTGTTTTTT. Translation gives CASSLGGGSEKLFF.